The following is a T cell receptor (beta chain) sequence with its context. The antigen is unknown. The data are from a study of radiotherapy plus CTLA-4 blockade in lung cancer. General observations from the study: Expansion in blood of tumor-derived TCR clones was seen after radiotherapy plus ipilimumab.

The CDR3 is 15 amino acids. The junction had 4 bases not matched to a gene; V was cut back by 5 bases and J by 2 bases. Germline CDR1 MNHEY, CDR2 SVGAGI. Sequenced by immunoSEQ multiplex PCR; TCRdb stores in-frame clones only, minus some. The table includes 40,000 to 55,000 clones, 77% detected once. The sequence was obtained from a human donor with non-small cell lung cancer whose response to radiotherapy plus ipilimumab could not be evaluated. This chain joins TRBV6-5 and TRBJ2-1, with 9 bases that match TRBD2. Source: peripheral blood, taken from a patient treated with radiotherapy plus ipilimumab. Written as DNA, the CDR3 is TGTGCCAGCAGTCCCTCTAGCGGGACCTACAATGAGCAGTTCTTC. Translation: CASSPSSGTYNEQFF.